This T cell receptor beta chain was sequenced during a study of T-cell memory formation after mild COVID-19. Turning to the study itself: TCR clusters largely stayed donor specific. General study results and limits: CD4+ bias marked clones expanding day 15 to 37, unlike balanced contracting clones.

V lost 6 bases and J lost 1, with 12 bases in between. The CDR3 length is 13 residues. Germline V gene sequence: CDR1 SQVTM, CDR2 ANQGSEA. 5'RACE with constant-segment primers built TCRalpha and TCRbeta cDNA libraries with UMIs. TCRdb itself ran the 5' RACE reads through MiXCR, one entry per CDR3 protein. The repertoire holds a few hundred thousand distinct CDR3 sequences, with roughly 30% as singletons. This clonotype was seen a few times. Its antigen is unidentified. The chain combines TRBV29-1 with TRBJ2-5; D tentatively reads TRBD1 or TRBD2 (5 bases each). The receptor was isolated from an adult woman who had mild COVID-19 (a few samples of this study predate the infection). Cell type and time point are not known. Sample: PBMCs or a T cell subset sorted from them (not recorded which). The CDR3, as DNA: TGCAGCGTGGCGGGTGGGGGCCAAGAGACCCAGTACTTC. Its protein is CSVAGGGQETQYF.